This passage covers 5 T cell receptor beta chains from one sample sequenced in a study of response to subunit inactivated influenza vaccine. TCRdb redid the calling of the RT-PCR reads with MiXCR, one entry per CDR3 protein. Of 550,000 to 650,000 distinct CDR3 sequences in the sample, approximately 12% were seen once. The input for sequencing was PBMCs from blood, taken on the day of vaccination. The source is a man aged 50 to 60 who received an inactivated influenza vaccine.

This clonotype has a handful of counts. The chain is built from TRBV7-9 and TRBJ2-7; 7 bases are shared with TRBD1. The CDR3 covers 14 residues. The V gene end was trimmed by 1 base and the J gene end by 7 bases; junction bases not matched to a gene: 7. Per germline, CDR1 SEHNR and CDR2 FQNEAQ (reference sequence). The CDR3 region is CASSLDRTGGEQYF. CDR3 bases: TGTGCCAGCAGCTTAGATCGGACAGGTGGAGAGCAGTACTTC.

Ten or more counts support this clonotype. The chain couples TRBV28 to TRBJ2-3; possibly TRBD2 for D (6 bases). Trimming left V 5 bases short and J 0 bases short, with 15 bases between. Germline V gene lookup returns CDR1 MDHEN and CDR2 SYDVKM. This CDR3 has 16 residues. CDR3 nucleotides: TGTGCCAGCAGTGCTCGACTAAGCGGGAGCACAGATACGCAGTATTTT. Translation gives CASSARLSGSTDTQYF.

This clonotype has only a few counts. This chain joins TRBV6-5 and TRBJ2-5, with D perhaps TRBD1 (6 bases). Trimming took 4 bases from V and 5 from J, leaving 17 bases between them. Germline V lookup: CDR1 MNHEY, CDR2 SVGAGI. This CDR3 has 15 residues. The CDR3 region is CASSSPSGTTETQYF. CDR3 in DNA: TGTGCCAGCAGTTCGCCTTCCGGGACAACTGAGACCCAGTACTTC.

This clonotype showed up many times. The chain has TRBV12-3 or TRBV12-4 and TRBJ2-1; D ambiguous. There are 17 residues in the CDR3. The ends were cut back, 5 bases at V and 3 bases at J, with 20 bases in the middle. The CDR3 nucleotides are TGTGCCAGCAGTCCGAGATCTGTCGAGGATTTCTACAATGAGCAGTTCTTC. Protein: CASSPRSVEDFYNEQFF.

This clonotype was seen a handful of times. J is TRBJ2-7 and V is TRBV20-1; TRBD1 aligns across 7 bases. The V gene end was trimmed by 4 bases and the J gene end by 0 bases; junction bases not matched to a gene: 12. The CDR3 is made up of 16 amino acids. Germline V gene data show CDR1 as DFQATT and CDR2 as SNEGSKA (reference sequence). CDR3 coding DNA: TGCAGTGCTAAGAAAAAGGGGGCTGAAAGCTCCTACGAGCAGTACTTC. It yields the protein CSAKKKGAESSYEQYF.